This T cell receptor beta chain was recovered during a study of Ad26.COV2.S vaccination and SARS-CoV-2 variants. Germline V lookup: CDR1 SGHNT, CDR2 YENEEA. V was shortened by 0 bases and J by 4 bases, with 12 bases between the two germline ends. The CDR3 length is 15 residues. Repertoires were generated with immunoSEQ multiplex PCR, while TCRdb's copy carries only in-frame clones and drops some. The table includes fewer than 500,000 clones, nearly 90% detected once. As to treatment: some 19 received Ad26.COV2.S at low or high dose, single or two shots; roughly five received placebo; per-sample allocation not given. The samples were gathered on day 63 after the first injection of vaccine or placebo.

The sequence came from a person aged 18-60 years who received the Ad26.COV2.S COVID-19 vaccine or a placebo. The sequenced sample was peripheral blood, obtained in a trial of Ad26.COV2.S vaccine versus placebo. The genes are TRBV11-3 and TRBJ1-2, with unresolved D. The CDR3 DNA reads TGTGCCAGCAGCTTAGATCTTATAGGCTCCTATGGCTACACCTTC. The encoded protein is CASSLDLIGSYGYTF. Filled out from reference TRBV11-3 and TRBJ1-2, the complete variable domain reads EAGVVQSPRYKIIEKKQPVAFWCNPISGHNTLYWYLQNLGQGPELLIRYENEEAVDDSQLPKDRFSAERLKGVDSTLKIQPAELGDSAVYLCASSLDLIGSYGYTFGSGTRLTVV.